What follows is one T cell receptor (beta chain) and its context. The antigen is undetermined. Patients were excluded for uncontrolled infection, other autoimmune disease, pregnancy or lactation. The data originate from a study of T cells in Graves' hyperthyroidism and ophthalmopathy. Findings of the study overall: Most thyroid clonotypes that were expanded above 0.001 also turned up in blood.

From RNA transcripts, TCR beta CDR3 regions were amplified. The TCR CDR3 was amplified in a first-round RT-PCR using the HTBI primer set. Using its own MiXCR run on the multiplex PCR reads, TCRdb lists one record per CDR3 protein. The data show a few hundred thousand distinct CDR3 sequences, about 43% seen once. The CDR3 consists of 15 residues. Germline trimming cut 4 bases from V and 4 bases from J; bases unmatched to any gene: 3. Germline V gene sequence: CDR1 LGHNT, CDR2 FRNRAP. This sequence originates from a woman between 18 and 30 years old with Graves' hyperthyroidism. V is TRBV12-5 and J is TRBJ2-5; 13 nucleotides match TRBD2. The sequenced sample was peripheral blood or thyroid tissue (not recorded which). CDR3 DNA: TGTGCTAGTGGTTACGGACTAGCGGGAGTAGAGACCCAGTACTTC. Protein sequence: CASGYGLAGVETQYF. The variable domain in full, completed from reference TRBV12-5 and TRBJ2-5, reads DARVTQTPRHKVTEMGQEVTMRCQPILGHNTVFWYRQTMMQGLELLAYFRNRAPLDDSGMPKDRFSAEMPDATLATLKIQPSEPRDSAVYFCASGYGLAGVETQYFGPGTRLLVL.